Listed below are T cell receptor beta chains from one sample, sequenced in a study of blood T cell repertoires in COVID-19. The method was immunoSEQ multiplex PCR; TCRdb's version includes in-frame clones alone and lacks a portion of them. The table records 200,000 to 250,000 clones, about 90% of them present only once. The sequencing input was peripheral blood. These receptors originate from a young man with active or convalescent COVID-19. CDR3s include the opening cysteine and the closing phenylalanine or tryptophan. The D gene is left open where the match is weak. For some rows the clone size is stated as once, few or many, or as a class when expanded; others skip it.

V	D	J	size	DNA	CDR3
TRBV19	.	TRBJ1-1	.	TGTGCCAGTAGCAGACAGCCAAACACTGAAGCTTTCTTT	CASSRQPNTEAFF
TRBV5-8	.	TRBJ1-1	.	TGTGCCAGCAGCTCCTACACTGAAGCTTTCTTT	CASSSYTEAFF
TRBV7-8	.	TRBJ2-5	.	TGTGCCAGCAGCTTACGGCGGACAGTTACCCAAGAGACCCAGTACTTC	CASSLRRTVTQETQYF
TRBV7-8	TRBD2	TRBJ2-1	.	TGTGCCAGCAGCTTCGGGACTAGCGGCAATGAGCAGTTCTTC	CASSFGTSGNEQFF
TRBV5-5	.	TRBJ1-2	.	TGTGCCAGCAGCGAAGACTTTTATGGCTACACCTTC	CASSEDFYGYTF
TRBV24-1	TRBD1	TRBJ1-2	.	TGTGCCACCAGTGAAGGACAGGGGGACGGCTACACCTTC	CATSEGQGDGYTF
TRBV27	.	TRBJ2-2	.	TGTGCCAGCAGTTCCCTCCGTCGGTTGAACACCGGGGAGCTGTTTTTT	CASSSLRRLNTGELFF
TRBV7-9	.	TRBJ2-7	.	TGTGCCAGCAGCTTAATGGTGGGGGCTATATCGTACGAGCAGTACTTC	CASSLMVGAISYEQYF
TRBV30	TRBD1	TRBJ1-1	.	TGTGCCTGGACCGGGACAGGGATCACTGAAGCTTTCTTT	CAWTGTGITEAFF
TRBV29-1	.	TRBJ1-1	.	TGCAGCGTTGCGGGGAACGCTTTCTTT	CSVAGNAFF
TRBV11-2	.	TRBJ1-6	.	TGTGCCAGCAGCCCCCAGGCAGCAACTAATTCACCCCTCCACTTT	CASSPQAATNSPLHF
TRBV6-1	.	TRBJ2-7	.	TGTGCCAGCAGTGAATCTGGTGGCCTGCATCGCGAGCAGTACTTC	CASSESGGLHREQYF
TRBV3-1/TRBV3-2	TRBD2	TRBJ2-1	.	TGTGCCAGCAGCCAAGATACCCGACTAGCGGGAGTCTACAATGAGCAGTTCTTC	CASSQDTRLAGVYNEQFF
TRBV5-6	TRBD1	TRBJ2-5	.	TGTGCCAGCAGCTTGGTGGGGGCAGGACAGGGGAGAGAGACCCAGTACTTC	CASSLVGAGQGRETQYF
TRBV7-6	TRBD2	TRBJ2-3	.	TGTGCCAGCAGCCCGGGACTAGCGGGGACCCCTAGCACAGATACGCAGTATTTT	CASSPGLAGTPSTDTQYF
TRBV24-1	.	TRBJ2-5	.	TGTGCCACCAGCACAGAGTACCAAGAGACCCAGTACTTC	CATSTEYQETQYF
TRBV3-1/TRBV3-2	TRBD1	TRBJ1-5	.	TGTGCCAGCAGCCGAGGGACAGGGACCGGCAATCAGCCCCAGCATTTT	CASSRGTGTGNQPQHF
TRBV30	.	TRBJ1-3	.	TGTGCCTGGAGTCTTCCAGGGCCTGGAAACACCATATATTTT	CAWSLPGPGNTIYF
TRBV6-6	TRBD1	TRBJ1-3	.	TGTGCCAGCAGTTTGGGACAGGGAAACACCATATATTTT	CASSLGQGNTIYF
TRBV9	.	TRBJ1-1	.	TGTGCCAGCAGCGTAGCTCTACCCGGGGTGGGCACTGAAGCTTTCTTT	CASSVALPGVGTEAFF
TRBV27	.	TRBJ1-2	.	TGTGCCAGCAGCCCGACAGCGGGGAAAAGCTACACCTTC	CASSPTAGKSYTF
TRBV7-9	TRBD2	TRBJ2-6	.	TGTGCCAGCAGCCGTGGGACTAGCGGGAGAACTGGGGCCAACGTCCTGACTTTC	CASSRGTSGRTGANVLTF
TRBV5-4	TRBD1	TRBJ1-1	.	TGTGCCAGCAGCTTGACAGGGGTTGTGACTGAAGCTTTCTTT	CASSLTGVVTEAFF
TRBV19	TRBD1	TRBJ1-1	.	TGTGCCAGTAGCTCGACAGGGTGGACTGAAGCTTTCTTT	CASSSTGWTEAFF
TRBV5-6	.	TRBJ2-7	.	TGTGCCAGCAGCTATGTCGTGGGGAGCTCCTACGAGCAGTACTTC	CASSYVVGSSYEQYF
TRBV27	.	TRBJ2-3	.	TGTGCCAGCAGTTTAACTAGGGTTTATACGCAGTATTTT	CASSLTRVYTQYF
TRBV6-1	TRBD2	TRBJ2-2	.	TGTGCCAGCACTACTAGCGGGAGGGTCGGGGAGCTGTTTTTT	CASTTSGRVGELFF
TRBV19	TRBD1	TRBJ1-5	.	TGTGCCAGTAGTCCCCGGGACAGGGCGGTTGGGAATCAGCCCCAGCATTTT	CASSPRDRAVGNQPQHF
TRBV6-2/TRBV6-3	TRBD1	TRBJ1-2	.	TGTGCCAGCAGCGACAGGGCTCCACCGAGTGGCTACACCTTC	CASSDRAPPSGYTF
TRBV11-3	TRBD2	TRBJ2-2	.	TGTGCCAGCAGCCCGCTGGGGGGGAGCACCGGGGAGCTGTTTTTT	CASSPLGGSTGELFF
TRBV6-2/TRBV6-3	.	TRBJ1-5	.	TGTGCCAGCAGTTACTCGCTAGGGAGTCAGCCCCAGCATTTT	CASSYSLGSQPQHF
TRBV29-1	TRBD2	TRBJ2-3	.	TGCAGCGCCCCTCACGGGACTAGCGGGAGTTATACGCAGTATTTT	CSAPHGTSGSYTQYF
TRBV21-1	.	TRBJ1-1	once	TGTGCCAGCAGGGTCGGGATGAACACTGAAGCTTTCTTT	CASRVGMNTEAFF
TRBV15	.	TRBJ1-1	once	TGTGCCACCAGCAGAGATTTGGAACAGGGCGGCACTGAAGCTTTCTTT	CATSRDLEQGGTEAFF
TRBV6-4	.	TRBJ1-1	.	TGTGCCAGCAGTCGCAGGGGTATCGGCCCGGCTTTCTTT	CASSRRGIGPAFF
TRBV7-9	TRBD2	TRBJ2-5	.	TGTGCCAGCAGCCCTCCCGGGACTAGCGCAGAGACCCAGTACTTC	CASSPPGTSAETQYF
TRBV19	.	TRBJ1-4	.	TGTGCCAGTAGTATCAAGAAAACAGGTGGAATTAATGAAAAACTGTTTTTT	CASSIKKTGGINEKLFF
TRBV12-3/TRBV12-4	.	TRBJ1-1	.	TGTGCCAGCAGTTTCGGGGGGCGAGCTGAAGCTTTCTTT	CASSFGGRAEAFF
TRBV2	.	TRBJ1-1	once	TGTGCCAGCAGTGAATGGGCTGTGGAGGCTGAAGCTTTCTTT	CASSEWAVEAEAFF
TRBV11-2	TRBD2	TRBJ2-7	.	TGTGCCAGCAGCTTAGAGGGAGGGGTGGGCTACGAGCAGTACTTC	CASSLEGGVGYEQYF
TRBV7-2	.	TRBJ1-6	once	TGTGCCAGCAGTCGACAGACGGATTCACCCCTCCACTTT	CASSRQTDSPLHF
TRBV12-3/TRBV12-4	TRBD1	TRBJ1-1	.	TGTGCCAGCAGTCTGACAGGGGGCGCTGAAGCTTTCTTT	CASSLTGGAEAFF
TRBV7-9	TRBD2	TRBJ2-1	.	TGTGCCAGCAGCTTCTTGCCTAGCGGGAGTTTCACGCCCTACAATGAGCAGTTCTTC	CASSFLPSGSFTPYNEQFF
TRBV10-3	TRBD2	TRBJ2-3	.	TGTGCCATCGGAGCGGGAGTTATGGATACGCAGTATTTT	CAIGAGVMDTQYF
TRBV5-6	TRBD2	TRBJ2-5	.	TGTGCCAGCAGCCCGGGACTAGCGGGAGAAGAGACCCAGTACTTC	CASSPGLAGEETQYF
TRBV4-3	.	TRBJ1-2	.	TGCGCCAGCAGCCAAGATGGGGGGACCGCATTTGACGGCTACACCTTC	CASSQDGGTAFDGYTF
TRBV18	.	TRBJ1-5	.	TGTGCCAGCTCACCGTCCGCGGGGGTAGGCAATCAGCCCCAGCATTTT	CASSPSAGVGNQPQHF
TRBV5-4	.	TRBJ2-7	.	TGTGCCAGCAGTCCCAGACTAGTGGGCCACGAGCAGTACTTC	CASSPRLVGHEQYF